This entry concerns a single T cell receptor beta chain. No antigen is known for it. The source of the sample is a study of response to subunit inactivated influenza vaccine. The CDR3 sequence is 16 residues long. V was clipped by 1 base and J by 5 bases, with 15 bases between them. Germline V gene data show CDR1 as KGHDR and CDR2 as SFDVKD. Study conclusions and caveats: Authors suggested each seasonal flu vaccination may recruit only limited numbers of new T cells.

MiXCR was run by TCRdb on the RT-PCR reads, yielding one entry per CDR3 protein. This table holds approximately 300,000 distinct CDR3 sequences, roughly 22% found once. Specimen: PBMCs from blood, collected about 20 months after vaccination. This rearrangement joins TRBV24-1 to TRBJ2-3; D is undetermined. This receptor was obtained from a man aged 45-69 years who received an inactivated influenza vaccine. CDR3 sequence (DNA): TGTGCCACCAGTGATTTCCGACAATCAGCAGGAGATACGCAGTATTTT. Translating it yields CATSDFRQSAGDTQYF.